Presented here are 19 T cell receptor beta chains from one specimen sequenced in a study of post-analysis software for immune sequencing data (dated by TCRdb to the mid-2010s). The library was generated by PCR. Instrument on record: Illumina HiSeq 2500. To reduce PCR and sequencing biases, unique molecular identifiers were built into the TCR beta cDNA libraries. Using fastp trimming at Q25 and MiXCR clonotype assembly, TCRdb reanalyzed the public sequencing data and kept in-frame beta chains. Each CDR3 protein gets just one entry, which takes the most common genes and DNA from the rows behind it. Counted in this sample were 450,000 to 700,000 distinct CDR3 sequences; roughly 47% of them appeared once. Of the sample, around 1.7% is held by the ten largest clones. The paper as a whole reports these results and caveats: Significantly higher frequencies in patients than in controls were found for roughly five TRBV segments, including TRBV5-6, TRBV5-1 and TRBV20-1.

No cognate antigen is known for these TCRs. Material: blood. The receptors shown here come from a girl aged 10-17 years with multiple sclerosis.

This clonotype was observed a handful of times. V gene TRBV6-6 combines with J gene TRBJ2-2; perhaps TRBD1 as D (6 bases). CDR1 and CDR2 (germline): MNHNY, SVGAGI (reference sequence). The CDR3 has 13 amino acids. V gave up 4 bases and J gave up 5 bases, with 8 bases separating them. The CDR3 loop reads CASSSQGTGELFF. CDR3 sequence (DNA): TGTGCCAGCAGTTCGCAGGGGACCGGGGAGCTGTTTTTT.

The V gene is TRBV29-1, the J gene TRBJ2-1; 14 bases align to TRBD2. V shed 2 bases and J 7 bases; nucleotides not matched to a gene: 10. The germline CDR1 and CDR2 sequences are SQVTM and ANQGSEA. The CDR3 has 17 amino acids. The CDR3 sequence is CSVESPGLAGDGNEQFF. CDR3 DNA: TGCAGCGTTGAATCACCGGGACTAGCGGGAGATGGGAATGAGCAGTTCTTC.

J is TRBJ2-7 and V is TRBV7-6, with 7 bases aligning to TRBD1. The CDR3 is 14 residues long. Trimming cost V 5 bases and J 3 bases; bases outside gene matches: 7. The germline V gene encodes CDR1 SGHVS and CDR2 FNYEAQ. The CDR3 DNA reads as TGTGCCAGCAGCGCCCACCGGGACAGCTACGAGCAGTACTTC. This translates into CASSAHRDSYEQYF. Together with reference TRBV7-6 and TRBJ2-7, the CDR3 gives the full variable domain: GAGVSQSPRYKVTKRGQDVALRCDPISGHVSLYWYRQALGQGPEFLTYFNYEAQQDKSGLPNDRFSAERPEGSISTLTIQRTEQRDSAMYRCASSAHRDSYEQYFGPGTRLTVT.

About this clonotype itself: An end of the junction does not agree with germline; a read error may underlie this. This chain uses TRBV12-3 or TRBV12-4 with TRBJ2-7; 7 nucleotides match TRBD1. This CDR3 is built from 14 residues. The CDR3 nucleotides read TGTGCCAACAGTGTGGGGGACAGAGCGGACGAGCAGTACTTC. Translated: CANSVGDRADEQYF.

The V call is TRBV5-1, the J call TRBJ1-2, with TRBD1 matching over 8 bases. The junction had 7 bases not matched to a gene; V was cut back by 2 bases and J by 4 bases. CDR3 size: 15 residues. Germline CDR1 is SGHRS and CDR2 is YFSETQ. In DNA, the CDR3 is TGCGCCAGCAGCTTTGATATGACAGGGGCCTATGGCTACACCTTC. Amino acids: CASSFDMTGAYGYTF.

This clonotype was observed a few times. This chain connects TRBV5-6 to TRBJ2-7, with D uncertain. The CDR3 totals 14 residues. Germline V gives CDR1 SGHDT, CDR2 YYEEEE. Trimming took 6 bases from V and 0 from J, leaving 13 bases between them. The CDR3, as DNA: TGTGCCAGCACTCCTAGGCCGTACTCCTACGAGCAGTACTTC. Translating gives CASTPRPYSYEQYF.

The CDR3 spells CASRSKLSGPDTQYF. DNA for the CDR3: TGTGCCAGCAGAAGTAAGCTCAGTGGCCCAGATACGCAGTATTTT. The chain couples TRBV3-1 to TRBJ2-3; D remains ambiguous. The V and J ends lost 6 bases and 4 bases respectively, with 17 bases between them. The germline V gene encodes CDR1 LGHDT and CDR2 YNNKEL (reference sequence). The length of the CDR3 is 15 residues.

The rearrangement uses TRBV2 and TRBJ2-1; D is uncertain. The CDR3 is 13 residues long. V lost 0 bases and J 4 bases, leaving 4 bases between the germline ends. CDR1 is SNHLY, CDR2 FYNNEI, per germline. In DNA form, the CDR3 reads TGTGCCAGCAGTGAAGCGGGGTACAATGAGCAGTTCTTC. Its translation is CASSEAGYNEQFF.

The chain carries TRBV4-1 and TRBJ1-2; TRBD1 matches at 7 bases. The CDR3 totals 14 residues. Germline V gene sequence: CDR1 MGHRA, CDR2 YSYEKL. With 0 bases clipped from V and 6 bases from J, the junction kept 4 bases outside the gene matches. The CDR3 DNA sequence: TGCGCCAGCAGCCAAGAAGGCAGGGGGGATGGCTACACCTTC. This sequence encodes CASSQEGRGDGYTF.

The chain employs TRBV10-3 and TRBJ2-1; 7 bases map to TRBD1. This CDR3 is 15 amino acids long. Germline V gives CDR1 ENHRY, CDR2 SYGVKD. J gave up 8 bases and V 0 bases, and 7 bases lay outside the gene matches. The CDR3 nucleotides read TGTGCCATCAGTGAGTCGACAGGGCCCCTATATGAGCAGTTCTTC. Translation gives CAISESTGPLYEQFF.

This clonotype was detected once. The CDR3 region is CASSRPGQALAGNYGYTF. CDR3 sequence (DNA): TGTGCCAGCAGCCGCCCGGGACAGGCCCTCGCGGGCAACTATGGCTACACCTTC. The chain carries TRBV5-6 and TRBJ1-2, with TRBD1 matching over 8 bases. V lost 4 bases, J lost 2 bases, and 16 bases stayed unmatched. The length of the CDR3 is 18 residues. Per the germline V gene, CDR1 is SGHDT and CDR2 is YYEEEE.

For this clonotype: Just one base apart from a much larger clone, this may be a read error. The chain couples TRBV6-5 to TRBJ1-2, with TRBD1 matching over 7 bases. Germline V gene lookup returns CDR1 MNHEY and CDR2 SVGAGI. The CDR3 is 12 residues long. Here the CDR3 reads CANSYRGYGYTF. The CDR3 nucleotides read TGTGCCAACAGTTACAGGGGTTATGGCTACACCTTC.

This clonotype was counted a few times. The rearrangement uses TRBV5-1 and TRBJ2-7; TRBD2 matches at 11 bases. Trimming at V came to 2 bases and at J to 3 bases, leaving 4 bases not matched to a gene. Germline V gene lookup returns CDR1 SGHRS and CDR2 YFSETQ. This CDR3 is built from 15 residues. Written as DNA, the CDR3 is TGCGCCAGCAGCTTAACTAGCGGGGGCCGCTACGAGCAGTACTTC. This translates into CASSLTSGGRYEQYF. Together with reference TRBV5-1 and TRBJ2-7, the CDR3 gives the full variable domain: KAGVTQTPRYLIKTRGQQVTLSCSPISGHRSVSWYQQTPGQGLQFLFEYFSETQRNKGNFPGRFSGRQFSNSRSEMNVSTLELGDSALYLCASSLTSGGRYEQYFGPGTRLTVT.

As DNA, the CDR3 is TGTGCCATCAGAGGGGGGCTGACCTACGAGCAGTACTTC. Protein product: CAIRGGLTYEQYF. This chain connects TRBV10-3 to TRBJ2-7; D might be TRBD1 or TRBD2, each matching 6 bases. The germline V and J ends were trimmed by 6 bases and 2 bases, with 11 bases remaining between them. Per the germline V gene, CDR1 is ENHRY and CDR2 is SYGVKD. The CDR3 is 13 residues long.

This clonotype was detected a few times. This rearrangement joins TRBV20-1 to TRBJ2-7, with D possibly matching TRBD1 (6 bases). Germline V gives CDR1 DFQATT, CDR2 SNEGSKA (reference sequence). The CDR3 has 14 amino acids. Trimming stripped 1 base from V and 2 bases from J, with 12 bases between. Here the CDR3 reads CSARGGGSAYEQYF. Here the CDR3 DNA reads TGCAGTGCTAGAGGTGGGGGCAGTGCCTACGAGCAGTACTTC.

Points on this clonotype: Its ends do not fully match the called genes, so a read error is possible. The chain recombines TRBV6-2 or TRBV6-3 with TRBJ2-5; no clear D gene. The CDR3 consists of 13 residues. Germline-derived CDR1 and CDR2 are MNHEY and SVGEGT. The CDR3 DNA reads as TGTGCCGGCAGTTACAAAGGCGGAGAGACCCAGTACTTC. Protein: CAGSYKGGETQYF.

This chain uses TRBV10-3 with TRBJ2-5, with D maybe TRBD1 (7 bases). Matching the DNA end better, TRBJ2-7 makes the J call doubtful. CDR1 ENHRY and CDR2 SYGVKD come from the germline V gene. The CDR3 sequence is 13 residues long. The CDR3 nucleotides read TGTGCCATCAGGGCGGGACAGAGGAACGAGCAGTACTTC. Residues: CAIRAGQRNEQYF.

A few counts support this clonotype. DNA of the CDR3: TGTGCCAGCAGCTTCACAGGGGGAGGAGGAGGCTCCTACAATGAGCAGTTCTTC. Its protein product is CASSFTGGGGGSYNEQFF. V usage is TRBV5-6 and J usage is TRBJ2-1, with 8 positions matching TRBD1. V trimming: 2 bases; J trimming: 0 bases; junction bases outside the gene matches: 10. Per the germline V gene, CDR1 is SGHDT and CDR2 is YYEEEE. This CDR3 has 18 amino acids.

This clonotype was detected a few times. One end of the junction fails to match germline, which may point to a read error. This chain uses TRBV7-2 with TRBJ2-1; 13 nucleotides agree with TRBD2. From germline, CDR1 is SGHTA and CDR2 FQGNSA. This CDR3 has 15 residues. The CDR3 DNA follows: TGTGCTAGCAGCCTCGGGACTAGCGGGGATAATGAGCAGTTCTTC. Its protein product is CASSLGTSGDNEQFF.